Each of the 17 T cell receptor beta chains below was sequenced from the same sample in a study of T-cell reconstitution after alpha-beta-depleted transplantation in children. Unique molecular identifiers tagged the TCRbeta library. Via MiXCR, TCRdb re-called the PCR reads, giving one row per CDR3 protein. The sample has about 72,000 distinct CDR3 sequences, about 6.7% seen once. The sequenced sample was PBMCs from the stem cell graft donor, obtained from the stem cell graft. These receptors were collected from a human donor who donated a stem cell graft to a child with acute lymphoblastic leukemia.

This clonotype was found many times. The chain employs TRBV12-3 or TRBV12-4 and TRBJ2-2, with a tentative D call TRBD1 (6 bases). The CDR3 loop spans 16 amino acids. Trimming removed 7 bases from V and 2 bases from J, with 17 bases in between. CDR3 in DNA: TGTGCCAGCATCCCAGGTGGGGGCGTTAACACCGGGGAGCTGTTTTTT. Protein sequence: CASIPGGGVNTGELFF.

This clonotype has a count of ten or more. The V call is TRBV29-1, the J call TRBJ2-3; D unclear. Germline values: CDR1 SQVTM, CDR2 ANQGSEA. V lost 8 bases, J lost 2 bases, and 11 bases lay in between. The CDR3 has 12 residues. CDR3: CSSGTSTDTQYF. The CDR3 region has the DNA TGCAGCTCCGGAACTTCCACAGATACGCAGTATTTT.

This clonotype has ten or more counts. The chain links TRBV5-1 to TRBJ2-7; TRBD1 agrees at 9 bases. Trimming at V came to 4 bases and at J to 5 bases, leaving 13 bases not matched to a gene. This CDR3 contains 16 residues. Germline V lookup: CDR1 SGHRS, CDR2 YFSETQ. CDR3 nucleotides: TGCGCCAGCAGCCCAGCTTATCGGGACAGGGTCCACGAGCAGTACTTC. Its protein is CASSPAYRDRVHEQYF.

This clonotype was counted ten times or more. The chain uses TRBV6-5 and TRBJ2-5; D not certain. This CDR3 is 10 amino acids long. Germline-derived CDR1 and CDR2 are MNHEY and SVGAGI. The ends were cut back, 10 bases at V and 3 bases at J, with 6 bases in the middle. The CDR3 nucleotides read TGTGCCATCCCGAAAGAGACCCAGTACTTC. It translates to CAIPKETQYF.

This clonotype was recorded many times. The gene calls are TRBV18 and TRBJ2-7, with 8 bases fitting TRBD1. Germline V gives CDR1 KGHSH, CDR2 LQKENI. V was pared by 3 bases and J by 3 bases, with 10 bases of the junction left unmatched. This CDR3 region has 16 residues. The CDR3 coding sequence is TGTGCCAGCTCACCTTTACAGACAGGGGATCTCTACGAGCAGTACTTC. Amino acid sequence: CASSPLQTGDLYEQYF.

J is TRBJ2-2 and V is TRBV6-2 or TRBV6-3; D is uncertain. CDR3 length: 11 amino acids. Germline V gene sequence: CDR1 MNHEY, CDR2 SVGEGT. Trimming removed 3 bases at V and 8 bases at J, with 4 bases between. CDR3 DNA sequence: TGTGCCAGCAGTTATGGAGGGGAGCTGTTTTTT. It encodes CASSYGGELFF.

This clonotype was counted at least ten times. The CDR3 loop reads CASSPIPKGTGELFF. CDR3 in DNA: TGTGCCAGCAGTCCCATCCCTAAGGGAACCGGGGAGCTGTTTTTT. The rearrangement links TRBV12-3 or TRBV12-4 to TRBJ2-2; D unresolved. V was clipped by 5 bases and J by 5 bases, with 15 bases between them. This CDR3 comprises 15 residues.

This clonotype was seen many times. V usage is TRBV23-1 and J usage is TRBJ1-2, with D unclear. TRBV23-1 is an open reading frame whose function is uncertain. V dropped 1 base and J dropped 2 bases, with 8 bases sitting between them. The CDR3 is 14 amino acids. Here the CDR3 reads CASSQFLVNYGYTF. DNA of the CDR3: TGCGCCAGCAGTCAATTTTTGGTGAACTATGGCTACACCTTC.

This clonotype showed up many times. This chain uses TRBV27 with TRBJ2-7; D may be TRBD1 or TRBD2 (6 bases each). Germline CDR1 is MNHEY and CDR2 is SMNVEV (reference sequence). Trimming took 6 bases from V and 4 from J, leaving 16 bases between them. CDR3 length: 14 residues. The CDR3 spells CASRDGGLLYEQYF. The CDR3 coding sequence is TGTGCCAGCAGGGATGGGGGGCTTTTATACGAGCAGTACTTC.

This clonotype was observed many times. The chain links TRBV7-2 to TRBJ2-7, with 8 bases matching TRBD1. CDR3 size: 15 residues. CDR1 and CDR2 (germline): SGHTA, FQGNSA. Germline trimming cut 5 bases from V and 3 bases from J; bases unmatched to any gene: 9. CDR3 nucleotide sequence: TGTGCCAGCAGCCCACTAAAAGGACAGGGCTACGAGCAGTACTTC. As protein: CASSPLKGQGYEQYF.

This clonotype was seen repeatedly, ten times or more. For the CDR3, the DNA is TGCAGTGCTAATGGAGGTGCGGGAGAAAAACTGTTTTTT. Protein sequence: CSANGGAGEKLFF. V gene TRBV20-1 combines with J gene TRBJ1-4; D call uncertain. Germline loops: CDR1 DFQATT, CDR2 SNEGSKA (reference sequence). V dropped 4 bases and J dropped 8 bases, with 14 bases sitting between them. This CDR3 is built from 13 residues.

This clonotype has a handful of counts. This rearrangement joins TRBV7-8 to TRBJ2-3, with TRBD1 matching 8 bases. V shed 5 bases and J 3 bases; nucleotides not matched to a gene: 4. CDR1 SGHVS and CDR2 FQNEAQ come from the germline V gene. CDR3 length: 14 amino acids. The CDR3: CASSPWDRTDTQYF. The CDR3 region has the DNA TGTGCCAGCAGCCCCTGGGACAGGACAGATACGCAGTATTTT.

This clonotype was observed many times. The gene calls are TRBV12-3 or TRBV12-4 and TRBJ1-1; perhaps TRBD1 as D (6 bases). The CDR3 totals 14 residues. The V end was cut by 6 bases, the J end by 4 bases, with 15 bases between. In DNA, the CDR3 is TGTGCCAGCAGCTCCAGGGGAGGGGTCACTGAAGCTTTCTTT. Translated: CASSSRGGVTEAFF.

This clonotype has at least ten counts. The chain uses TRBV9 and TRBJ1-5; a possible D gene is TRBD1 (5 bases). The V gene's germline CDR1 is SGDLS and CDR2 YYNGEE. The CDR3 length is 15 residues. V was clipped by 0 bases and J by 0 bases, with 7 bases between them. CDR3 amino acids: CASSVDGGSNQPQHF. In nucleotides, the CDR3 is TGTGCCAGCAGCGTAGATGGGGGTAGCAATCAGCCCCAGCATTTT.

This clonotype was found many times. The rearrangement links TRBV12-3 or TRBV12-4 to TRBJ1-1; D unresolved. V was trimmed by 3 bases and J by 1 base, leaving 12 bases between them. The CDR3 has 15 amino acids. CDR3 region: CASSLPGSKNTEAFF. For the CDR3, the DNA is TGTGCCAGCAGTTTGCCAGGTTCCAAGAACACTGAAGCTTTCTTT.

CDR3 region: CASSYRLAGDNEQFF. The DNA of the CDR3 is TGTGCCAGCAGTTACCGACTAGCGGGAGACAATGAGCAGTTCTTC. J is TRBJ2-1 and V is TRBV6-2 or TRBV6-3; 12 positions agree with TRBD2. CDR1 and CDR2 (germline): MNHEY, SVGEGT. The V segment lost 2 bases and the J segment 5 bases; nucleotides outside the gene matches: 1. The CDR3 contains 15 residues.

The chain recombines TRBV9 with TRBJ2-1; the D call may be TRBD1 or TRBD2 (5 bases each). The germline CDR1 and CDR2 sequences are SGDLS and YYNGEE. The CDR3 length is 17 residues. Trimming left V 1 base short and J 3 bases short, with 17 bases between. CDR3 sequence reads: CASSVSGPPRYYNEQFF. CDR3 DNA sequence: TGTGCCAGCAGCGTATCGGGACCACCTCGCTACTACAATGAGCAGTTCTTC. Based on the CDR3 plus reference TRBV9 and TRBJ2-1, the full variable domain is DSGVTQTPKHLITATGQRVTLRCSPRSGDLSVYWYQQSLDQGLQFLIQYYNGEERAKGNILERFSAQQFPDLHSELNLSSLELGDSALYFCASSVSGPPRYYNEQFFGPGTRLTVL.